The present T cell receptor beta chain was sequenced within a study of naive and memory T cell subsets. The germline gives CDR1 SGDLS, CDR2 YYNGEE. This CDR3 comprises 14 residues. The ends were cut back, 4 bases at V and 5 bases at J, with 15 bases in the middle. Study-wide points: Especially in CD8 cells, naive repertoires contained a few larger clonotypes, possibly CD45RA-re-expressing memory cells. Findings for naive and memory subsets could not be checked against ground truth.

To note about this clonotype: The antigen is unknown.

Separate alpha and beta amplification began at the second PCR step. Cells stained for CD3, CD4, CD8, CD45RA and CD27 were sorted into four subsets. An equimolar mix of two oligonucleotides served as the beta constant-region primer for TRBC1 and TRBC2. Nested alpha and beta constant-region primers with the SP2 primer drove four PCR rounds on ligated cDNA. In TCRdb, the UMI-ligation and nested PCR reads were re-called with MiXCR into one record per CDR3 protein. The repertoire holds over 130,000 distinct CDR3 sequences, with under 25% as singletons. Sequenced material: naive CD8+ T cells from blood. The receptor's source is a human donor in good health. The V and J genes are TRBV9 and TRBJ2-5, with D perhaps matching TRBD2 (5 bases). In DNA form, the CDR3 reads TGTGCCAGCAGCCCAGCGGTGGTTGTGGAGACCCAGTACTTC. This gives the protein CASSPAVVVETQYF.